This T cell receptor beta chain originates from a study of human T cells and chemical hapten exposure. Across the whole study: Slight differences in pooled library volume were the main source of varying TCR yields across samples.

In TCRdb, the RACE reads were re-called with MiXCR into one record per CDR3 protein. The sample includes fewer than 150,000 distinct CDR3 sequences, roughly 14% of them seen just once. Whole-study results and caveats: Controls had significantly fewer large CDR3 similarity clusters than were formed by expanded TCRs.

As regards this clonotype: Its antigen is as yet unknown.

Described time point: pre-sensitization, week 0. Treatment: therapeutic diphenylcyclopropenone sensitization with weekly scalp DPC. Donors were 18 to 70-year-old alopecia patients suitable for DPC. This receptor was identified in a woman under 30 with alopecia areata. Some clones in this sample may be carry-over from other donors' samples. The source material was whole blood, sampled in connection with sensitization to the hapten diphenylcyclopropenone (DPC).

In DNA form, the CDR3 reads TGCAGCGAGGCGGACACCCCGCGGGATACGCAGTATTTT. Translation: CSEADTPRDTQYF. The chain uses TRBV29-1 and TRBJ2-3; possible D gene TRBD1, 5 bases. The V and J ends lost 7 bases and 6 bases respectively, with 17 bases between them. CDR1 is SQVTM and CDR2 is ANQGSEA in the germline V gene. The CDR3 is made up of 13 amino acids.